This T cell receptor beta chain was obtained from a study of T cell responses to AZD1222 COVID-19 vaccine. Comments on this clone: Antigen: not known.

V was shortened by 3 bases and J by 15 bases, with 18 bases between the two germline ends. The germline CDR1 and CDR2 sequences are KGHSH and LQKENI. The CDR3 contains 13 residues. Overall study findings and caveats: Seropositive status at baseline applied to only five or six AZD1222 recipients. The donor cohort was predominantly white British with a female majority, and clonal diversity may have been underestimated. Along spike, vaccine-associated CD4 TCRs were found throughout, with dominance at 160-218 and 743-854.

Method: immunoSEQ multiplex PCR; TCRdb's copy keeps in-frame clones and lacks some. This repertoire shows roughly 150,000 clones, more than 85% found once; its top ten account for approximately 7%. The sequences come from peripheral blood, collected after recovery from COVID-19. V gene TRBV18 combines with J gene TRBJ2-1, with D perhaps given as TRBD1 or TRBD2 (5 bases each). This clonotype was obtained from an adult who had recovered from COVID-19. The chain's CDR3 is CASSPGETRVLFF. The CDR3 DNA follows: TGTGCCAGCTCACCGGGGGAGACACGAGTTTTGTTCTTC. Full variable domain (rest looked up from reference TRBV18 and TRBJ2-1): NAGVMQNPRHLVRRRGQEARLRCSPMKGHSHVYWYRQLPEEGLKFMVYLQKENIIDESGMPKERFSAEFPKEGPSILRIQQVVRGDSAAYFCASSPGETRVLFFGPGTRLTVL.